Sequencing of this TCR beta chain was carried out in a study of T-cell reconstitution after alpha-beta-depleted transplantation in children. This clonotype showed up many times. The V gene lost 0 bases and the J gene lost 1 base, with 12 bases spanning the gap. The CDR3 runs 16 residues. The germline gives CDR1 SGHRS, CDR2 YFSETQ. Unique molecular identifiers were used in preparing the TCRbeta library. Each CDR3 protein is one row after TCRdb ran MiXCR on the PCR reads. The table includes 200,000 to 300,000 distinct CDR3 sequences, about 11% detected once. The starting material was PBMCs from the stem cell graft donor, obtained from the stem cell graft. The sequence came from a human donor who donated a stem cell graft to a child with acute lymphoblastic leukemia. The rearrangement uses TRBV5-1 and TRBJ2-3, with D possibly being TRBD2 (6 bases). In nucleotides, the CDR3 is TGCGCCAGCAGCTTGGCCGAAGCGGGCGGCACAGATACGCAGTATTTT. Protein sequence: CASSLAEAGGTDTQYF.